Below, one T cell receptor (beta chain) is given with its context. No antigen is known for it. Data came from immunoSEQ multiplex PCR; TCRdb stores just in-frame clones and leaves some out. The sample includes fewer than 3 million clones, around 92% of them seen just once. Donors comprised healthy HIV-negative adults lacking recent acute infections or vaccinations. This sample stems from a study of shared clonotypes between healthy human individuals. The wider study: Every donor yielded three CD4 naive, three CD4 memory, two CD8 naive and one CD8 memory plate. Whole-study findings and limits: Generally, naive subsets came out with larger estimated richness than memory subsets.

Sequencing used naive CD4+ T cells from PBMCs. Regarding subset: CD45RA+ positively selected. The TCR comes from a man younger than 35 in good health. Some clones in this sample may be carry-over from other donors' samples.

CDR3 DNA: TGTGCCAGTAGTCGGACAGGGGCTTTAACCATCGCCTCTGGAAACACCATATATTTT. Residues: CASSRTGALTIASGNTIYF. The V gene is TRBV19, the J gene TRBJ1-3; 9 nucleotides match TRBD1. The junction had 14 bases not matched to a gene; V was cut back by 5 bases and J by 0 bases. The CDR3 extends over 19 amino acids. The germline gives CDR1 LNHDA, CDR2 SQIVND (reference sequence).